The 21 T cell receptor beta chains in this list originate from one sample, sequenced in a study of blood T cell repertoires in COVID-19 (dated by TCRdb to the early 2020s). Libraries were prepared through the immunoSEQ multiplex PCR assay. The immuneACCESS repertoire file appears here via TCRdb, limited to in-frame rearrangements. These files lack a portion of the clones; in checked studies, under half of the deficit traces to unresolved V genes, and the cause of the others is not known. This sample has more than 110,000 clones in its table, and over 60% of those were observed once. Roughly 10% of the sample lies in the top ten. The material sequenced was peripheral blood. Every receptor here comes from a woman in her forties or fifties with active or convalescent COVID-19.

The chain is built from TRBV12-3 or TRBV12-4 and TRBJ1-6; maybe TRBD1 (6 bases). Trimming stripped 11 bases from V and 2 bases from J, with 10 bases between. The CDR3 extends over 13 amino acids. Written as DNA, the CDR3 is TGTGCCTGCGGGGGCCCCTATAATTCACCCCTCCACTTT. As protein: CACGGPYNSPLHF.

This chain uses TRBV18 with TRBJ1-1; 7 nucleotides align to TRBD1. CDR1 and CDR2 (germline): KGHSH, LQKENI. CDR3 length equals 14 residues. V shed 6 bases and J 1 base; nucleotides not matched to a gene: 5. This CDR3 reads CASSQDRQNTEAFF. CDR3 nucleotide sequence: TGTGCCAGCTCTCAGGACAGGCAGAACACTGAAGCTTTCTTT. The full variable domain, its missing parts supplied by reference TRBV18 and TRBJ1-1, is NAGVMQNPRHLVRRRGQEARLRCSPMKGHSHVYWYRQLPEEGLKFMVYLQKENIIDESGMPKERFSAEFPKEGPSILRIQQVVRGDSAAYFCASSQDRQNTEAFFGQGTRLTVV.

This chain connects TRBV18 to TRBJ2-7, with 9 positions matching TRBD1. The V segment lost 4 bases and the J segment 5 bases; nucleotides outside the gene matches: 6. CDR3 length: 14 residues. Germline V CDR1 and CDR2: KGHSH, LQKENI. The CDR3 protein is CASSRGTGLNEQYF. The CDR3 DNA reads as TGTGCCAGCTCACGGGGGACAGGGTTGAACGAGCAGTACTTC.

This clone was observed a few times. This chain joins TRBV4-1 and TRBJ1-2; D gene unclear. The CDR3 loop spans 14 amino acids. Trimming removed 0 bases from V and 6 bases from J, with 11 bases in between. CDR1 is MGHRA and CDR2 is YSYEKL in the germline V gene. CDR3 sequence reads: CASSQDSEGNGYTF. The CDR3 DNA follows: TGCGCCAGCAGCCAAGATTCTGAGGGAAATGGCTACACCTTC.

The rearrangement joins TRBV27 to TRBJ1-2; the D gene is possibly TRBD1 (5 bases). V lost 0 bases to trimming and J lost 0 bases, with 11 bases between them. Germline-derived CDR1 and CDR2 are MNHEY and SMNVEV (reference sequence). The CDR3 has 16 amino acids. CDR3 residues: CASSLSRGGTNYGYTF. As DNA, the CDR3 is TGTGCCAGCAGTTTATCGAGGGGAGGAACTAACTATGGCTACACCTTC.

The V gene is TRBV7-2, the J gene TRBJ1-1; 8 bases fit TRBD1. This CDR3 is 15 amino acids long. The trim removed 4 bases at V and 0 bases at J, leaving 4 bases unmatched. Germline V gene data show CDR1 as SGHTA and CDR2 as FQGNSA. CDR3 nucleotide sequence: TGTGCCAGCAGCTCAGACAGGGGCTTGAACACTGAAGCTTTCTTT. It is translated as CASSSDRGLNTEAFF.

In this sample, this clone turned up a few times. The sample carries other DNA sequences with the same CDR3. The chain combines TRBV30 with TRBJ2-3; D is perhaps TRBD2 (7 bases). CDR1 is GTSNPN and CDR2 is SVGIG in the germline V gene (reference sequence). The CDR3 is 14 residues long. Trimming cost V 8 bases and J 6 bases, with 21 bases left between them. CDR3 in DNA: TGTGCCCGAGGAGGGGGGGGCCTCCAGGATACGCAGTATTTT. It encodes CARGGGGLQDTQYF. Full variable domain (missing parts from reference TRBV30 and TRBJ2-3): SQTIHQWPATLVQPVGSPLSLECTVEGTSNPNLYWYRQAAGRGLQLLFYSVGIGQISSEVPQNLSASRPQDRQFILSSKKLLLSDSGFYLCARGGGGLQDTQYFGPGTRLTVL.

This clone was detected a few times. J is TRBJ1-2 and V is TRBV2; a possible D gene is TRBD1 (6 bases). The germline gives CDR1 SNHLY, CDR2 FYNNEI. V was cut by 4 bases and J by 0 bases, with 9 bases left in between. The CDR3 runs to 14 residues. CDR3 protein: CASSVGGTNYGYTF. DNA of the CDR3: TGTGCCAGCAGTGTAGGGGGAACTAACTATGGCTACACCTTC. Full variable domain (missing parts from reference TRBV2 and TRBJ1-2): EPEVTQTPSHQVTQMGQEVILRCVPISNHLYFYWYRQILGQKVEFLVSFYNNEISEKSEIFDDQFSVERPDGSNFTLKIRSTKLEDSAMYFCASSVGGTNYGYTFGSGTRLTVV.

This clone was observed a handful of times. The V call is TRBV6-2 or TRBV6-3, the J call TRBJ1-6; D is uncertain. The CDR3 runs 15 residues. Trimming cost V 4 bases and J 6 bases, with 13 bases left between them. Germline CDR1 is MNHEY and CDR2 is SVGEGT. Written as DNA, the CDR3 is TGTGCCAGCAGTTTCTCACCGGGGATTAATTCACCCCTCCACTTT. As protein: CASSFSPGINSPLHF.

The chain employs TRBV5-1 and TRBJ1-3; D is undetermined. Trimming pared 4 bases from V and 4 bases from J, leaving 12 bases between. Per germline, CDR1 SGHRS and CDR2 YFSETQ. The CDR3 spans 14 residues. The CDR3 is CASSAGSQGNTIYF. The CDR3 bases are TGCGCCAGCAGCGCCGGGTCTCAGGGAAACACCATATATTTT.

The CDR3, as DNA: TGTGCCAGTAGTATAGGAGGGGGGGCCACAGATACGCAGTATTTT. It codes for CASSIGGGATDTQYF. The V call is TRBV19, the J call TRBJ2-3, with TRBD2 as a possible D gene (7 bases). CDR1 and CDR2 from the germline V gene are LNHDA and SQIVND (reference sequence). The CDR3 runs 15 residues. Between the trimmed V and J ends, which lost 1 base and 2 bases, there was a span of 10 bases.

The V and J genes are TRBV7-2 and TRBJ2-1, with 11 bases lining up with TRBD2. The junction had 8 bases not matched to a gene; V was cut back by 3 bases and J by 7 bases. The germline CDR1 and CDR2 sequences are SGHTA and FQGNSA. CDR3 length equals 16 residues. The CDR3 DNA reads as TGTGCCAGCAGCTTGGTCGGGACTAGCGGCGGGAATGAGCAGTTCTTC. Its protein product is CASSLVGTSGGNEQFF.

CDR3 sequence: CASSSDAGGLETQYF. For the CDR3, the DNA is TGTGCCAGCAGCTCAGACGCGGGGGGACTAGAGACCCAGTACTTC. The chain couples TRBV7-2 to TRBJ2-5; 8 bases align to TRBD2. Germline values: CDR1 SGHTA, CDR2 FQGNSA. V dropped 4 bases and J dropped 4; count of bases not matched to a gene: 8. The CDR3 covers 15 residues.

The V and J genes are TRBV30 and TRBJ2-2; 15 nucleotides line up with TRBD2. CDR3 size: 15 residues. V was pared by 4 bases and J by 5 bases, with 2 bases of the junction left unmatched. The germline V gene encodes CDR1 GTSNPN and CDR2 SVGIG (reference sequence). CDR3 in DNA: TGTGCCTGGAACGGACTAGCGGGGGGGACCGGGGAGCTGTTTTTT. Amino acids: CAWNGLAGGTGELFF.

This clone appeared once. The J gene is TRBJ2-1, the V gene TRBV7-3; maybe TRBD1 (5 bases). Germline CDR1 reads SGHTA; CDR2 reads FQGTGA. The CDR3 sequence is 14 residues long. Trimming removed 1 base from V and 6 bases from J, with 10 bases in between. DNA for the CDR3: TGTGCCAGCAGCTTAAACTCCAGGGCCAATGAGCAGTTCTTC. Its translation: CASSLNSRANEQFF.

This sequence joins TRBV18 and TRBJ2-1, with D perhaps TRBD2 (5 bases). Germline values: CDR1 KGHSH, CDR2 LQKENI. The CDR3 has 15 amino acids. V lost 2 bases to trimming and J lost 4 bases, with 12 bases between them. The CDR3 region has the DNA TGTGCCAGCTCACCAGGGAGCGGAGCTTACAATGAGCAGTTCTTC. Its protein product is CASSPGSGAYNEQFF.

The chain joins TRBV7-9 to TRBJ1-6; the D gene is possibly TRBD1 (5 bases). Germline V gives CDR1 SEHNR, CDR2 FQNEAQ (reference sequence). CDR3 size: 14 residues. Trimming took off 5 bases at V and 8 bases at J, with 13 bases between the two ends. The CDR3 DNA sequence: TGTGCCAGCAGCCGGGGGAGCAGGCATTCACCCCTCCACTTT. Translation: CASSRGSRHSPLHF.

The V gene is TRBV29-1, the J gene TRBJ1-5; D might be TRBD1 (6 bases). The germline V and J ends were trimmed by 4 bases and 8 bases, with 18 bases remaining between them. The CDR3 is 14 amino acids. Germline V gene sequence: CDR1 SQVTM, CDR2 ANQGSEA. The CDR3 sequence is CSVASGGPEEPQHF. The CDR3 DNA follows: TGCAGCGTTGCCAGCGGGGGGCCCGAGGAGCCCCAGCATTTT.

This rearrangement joins TRBV2 to TRBJ2-5; TRBD2 matches at 8 bases. Per germline, CDR1 SNHLY and CDR2 FYNNEI. The CDR3 is made up of 14 amino acids. J lost 5 bases, V lost 7 bases, and 9 bases had no gene match. The CDR3 DNA reads TGTGCCAGCACCGGGGGGGCGGGAGTGGAGACCCAGTACTTC. It is translated as CASTGGAGVETQYF.

The CDR3 DNA sequence: TGCAGCGTTGGACAGTCCTACGAGCAGTACTTC. Amino acid sequence: CSVGQSYEQYF. The V gene is TRBV29-1, the J gene TRBJ2-7, with D possibly matching TRBD1 (5 bases). The germline V gene encodes CDR1 SQVTM and CDR2 ANQGSEA. Trimming cost V 4 bases and J 1 base, with 5 bases left between them. The CDR3 sequence is 11 residues long.

The J gene is TRBJ2-5, the V gene TRBV9; 10 bases fit TRBD1. CDR1 SGDLS and CDR2 YYNGEE come from the germline V gene. V shed 0 bases and J 2 bases; nucleotides not matched to a gene: 4. The CDR3 sequence is 16 residues long. CDR3 in DNA: TGTGCCAGCAGCGTAGGGACAGGGGGTTTACAAGAGACCCAGTACTTC. It yields the protein CASSVGTGGLQETQYF.